This T cell receptor (beta chain) was found in a study of T cells in Graves' hyperthyroidism and ophthalmopathy. TCR beta CDR3 regions were amplified from RNA transcripts. When the TCR CDR3 underwent first-round RT-PCR, the HTBI primer set was used. MiXCR, run by TCRdb on the multiplex PCR reads, gives a single entry per CDR3 protein. The sample has some 550,000 distinct CDR3 sequences; around 15% are singletons. This CDR3 is 15 amino acids long. Trimming removed 4 bases at V and 0 bases at J, with 11 bases between. The germline V gene encodes CDR1 LGHDT and CDR2 YNNKEL (reference sequence). This clonotype showed up many times. With duration under 3 months, ophthalmopathy was active: Clinical Activity Score at least 3, NOSPECS at least 4.

The specimen sequenced was blood. The rearrangement joins TRBV3-1 to TRBJ2-3, with D unclear. The clonotype was recovered from a woman aged 40 to 50 with Graves' ophthalmopathy. As DNA, the CDR3 is TGTGCCAGCAGCCTCTCGGACCGAAGCACAGATACGCAGTATTTT. Encoded protein: CASSLSDRSTDTQYF.